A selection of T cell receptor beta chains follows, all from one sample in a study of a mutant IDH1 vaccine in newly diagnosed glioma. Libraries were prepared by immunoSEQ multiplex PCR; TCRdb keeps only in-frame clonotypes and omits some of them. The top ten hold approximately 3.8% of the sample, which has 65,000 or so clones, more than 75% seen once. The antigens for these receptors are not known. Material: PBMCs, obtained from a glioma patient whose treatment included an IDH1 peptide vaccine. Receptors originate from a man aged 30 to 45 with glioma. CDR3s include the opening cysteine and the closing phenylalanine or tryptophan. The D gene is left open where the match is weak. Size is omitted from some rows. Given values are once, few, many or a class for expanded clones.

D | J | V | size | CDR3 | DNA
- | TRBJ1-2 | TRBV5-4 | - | CASSYPWTRQLGGYTF | TGTGCCAGCAGCTATCCATGGACAAGACAGCTAGGGGGCTACACCTTC
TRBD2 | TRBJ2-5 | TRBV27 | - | CASTPDGGNQETQYF | TGTGCCAGCACCCCTGACGGGGGGAATCAAGAGACCCAGTACTTC
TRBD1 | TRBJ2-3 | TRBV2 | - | CARQWGTGRTDTQYF | TGTGCCCGACAATGGGGGACAGGACGCACAGATACGCAGTATTTT
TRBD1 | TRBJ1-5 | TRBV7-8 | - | CASSHRDRGLGRNQPQHF | TGTGCCAGCAGTCACCGGGACAGGGGGCTAGGTCGGAATCAGCCCCAGCATTTT
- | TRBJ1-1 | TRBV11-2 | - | CASSPARVNTEAFF | TGTGCCAGCAGCCCAGCCAGGGTGAACACTGAAGCTTTCTTT
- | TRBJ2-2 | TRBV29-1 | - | CSVRRRGTGELFF | TGCAGCGTTCGACGCAGGGGTACCGGGGAGCTGTTTTTT
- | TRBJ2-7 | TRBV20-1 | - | CSANRQHEQYF | TGCAGTGCTAACCGACAGCACGAGCAGTACTTC
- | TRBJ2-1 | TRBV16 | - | CASSQTESARNEQFF | TGTGCCAGCAGCCAAACCGAGTCTGCCCGCAATGAGCAGTTCTTC
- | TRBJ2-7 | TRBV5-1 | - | CASGVRDNYEQYF | TGCGCCAGCGGTGTCCGGGACAACTACGAGCAGTACTTC
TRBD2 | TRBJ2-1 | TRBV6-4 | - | CASSEEHALAGSYNEQFF | TGTGCCAGCAGTGAAGAGCACGCCCTAGCGGGATCCTACAATGAGCAGTTCTTC
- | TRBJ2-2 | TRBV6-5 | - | CASSPTLFTGELFF | TGTGCCAGCAGTCCTACCCTATTCACCGGGGAGCTGTTTTTT
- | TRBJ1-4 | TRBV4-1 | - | CASSHLGGGPNEKLFF | TGCGCCAGCAGCCACTTGGGGGGGGGACCGAATGAAAAACTGTTTTTT
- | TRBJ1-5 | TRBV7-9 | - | CASSTAATPSNQPQHF | TGTGCCAGCAGCACAGCGGCGACACCGAGCAATCAGCCCCAGCATTTT
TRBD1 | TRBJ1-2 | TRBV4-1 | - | CASSQDVQGGVGYTF | TGCGCCAGCAGCCAAGATGTCCAGGGGGGTGTTGGCTACACCTTC
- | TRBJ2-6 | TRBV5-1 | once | CASSLGSGANVLTF | TGCGCCAGCAGCCTTGGATCTGGGGCCAACGTCCTGACTTTC
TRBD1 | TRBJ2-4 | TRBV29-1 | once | CSVRTGKNIQYF | TGCAGCGTCCGGACAGGGAAAAACATTCAGTACTTC
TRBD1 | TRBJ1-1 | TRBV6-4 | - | CASSDRQGAWTEAFF | TGTGCCAGCAGTGACAGACAGGGGGCTTGGACTGAAGCTTTCTTT
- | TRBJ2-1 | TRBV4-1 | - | CASSQVEYNEQFF | TGCGCCAGCAGCCAGGTTGAGTACAATGAGCAGTTCTTC
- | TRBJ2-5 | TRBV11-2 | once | CASSAPGLYQETQYF | TGTGCCAGCAGCGCCCCGGGCCTCTACCAAGAGACCCAGTACTTC
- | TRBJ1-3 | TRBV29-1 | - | CSVGYQTLSGNTIYF | TGCAGCGTTGGTTACCAGACCCTCTCTGGAAACACCATATATTTT
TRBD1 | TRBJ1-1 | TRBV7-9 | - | CAGTGANTEAFF | TGTGCCGGGACAGGGGCAAACACTGAAGCTTTCTTT
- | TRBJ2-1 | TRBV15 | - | CATSRVVRRDNEQFF | TGTGCCACCAGCAGAGTCGTACGTAGGGACAATGAGCAGTTCTTC
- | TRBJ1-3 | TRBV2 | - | CASSDHGFSGNTIYF | TGTGCCAGCAGCGACCACGGGTTTTCTGGAAACACCATATATTTT
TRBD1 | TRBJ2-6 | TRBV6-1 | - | CASRPGGSGANVLTF | TGTGCCAGCAGACCAGGGGGCTCTGGGGCCAACGTCCTGACTTTC
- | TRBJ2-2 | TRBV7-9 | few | CASSSTPSGELFF | TGTGCCAGCAGCTCCACACCGTCCGGGGAGCTGTTTTTT
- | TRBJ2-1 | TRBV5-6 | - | CASSSYYNEQFF | TGTGCCAGCAGCTCTTACTACAATGAGCAGTTCTTC
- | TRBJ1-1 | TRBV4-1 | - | CASSQEGGNTEAFF | TGCGCCAGCAGCCAAGAAGGCGGGAACACTGAAGCTTTCTTT
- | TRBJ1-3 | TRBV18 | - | CASSRGFGNTIYF | TGTGCCAGCTCACGGGGGTTCGGAAACACCATATATTTT
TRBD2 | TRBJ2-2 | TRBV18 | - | CASSSETSGGPNTGELFF | TGTGCCAGCTCATCAGAGACTAGCGGGGGCCCGAACACCGGGGAGCTGTTTTTT
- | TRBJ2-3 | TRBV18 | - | CASSLRGLSTDTQYF | TGTGCCAGCTCACTCCGGGGGCTTAGCACAGATACGCAGTATTTT
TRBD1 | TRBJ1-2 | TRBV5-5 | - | CASSQSGTGAYGYTF | TGTGCCAGCAGTCAGTCGGGTACAGGGGCCTATGGCTACACCTTC
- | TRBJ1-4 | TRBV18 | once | CASSPVFGLNEKLFF | TGTGCCAGCTCACCGGTATTTGGCCTTAATGAAAAACTGTTTTTT
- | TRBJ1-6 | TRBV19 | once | CASSIEPTGLNSPLHF | TGTGCCAGTAGTATAGAACCGACAGGCCTTAATTCACCCCTCCACTTT
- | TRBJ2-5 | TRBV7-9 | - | CASSLDGGAQYF | TGTGCCAGCAGCTTAGATGGAGGGGCCCAGTACTTC
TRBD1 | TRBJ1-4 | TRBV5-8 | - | CASSSGQGKEKLFF | TGTGCCAGCAGCTCGGGACAGGGGAAAGAAAAACTGTTTTTT
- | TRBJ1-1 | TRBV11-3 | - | CASSFDRNTEAFF | TGTGCCAGCAGCTTCGATCGGAACACTGAAGCTTTCTTT
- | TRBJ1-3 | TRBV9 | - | CASSVASGASSGNTIYF | TGTGCCAGCAGCGTAGCTTCGGGGGCAAGCTCTGGAAACACCATATATTTT
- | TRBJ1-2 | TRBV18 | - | CASSPPNQNYGYTF | TGTGCCAGCTCACCACCGAATCAGAACTATGGCTACACCTTC
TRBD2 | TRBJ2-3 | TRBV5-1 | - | CASSLRRGLAGTGTDTQYF | TGCGCCAGCAGCTTGAGGCGGGGACTAGCGGGGACTGGCACAGATACGCAGTATTTT
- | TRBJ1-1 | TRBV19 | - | CASSTRTGLNTEAFF | TGTGCCAGTAGTACTCGGACGGGACTTAACACTGAAGCTTTCTTT